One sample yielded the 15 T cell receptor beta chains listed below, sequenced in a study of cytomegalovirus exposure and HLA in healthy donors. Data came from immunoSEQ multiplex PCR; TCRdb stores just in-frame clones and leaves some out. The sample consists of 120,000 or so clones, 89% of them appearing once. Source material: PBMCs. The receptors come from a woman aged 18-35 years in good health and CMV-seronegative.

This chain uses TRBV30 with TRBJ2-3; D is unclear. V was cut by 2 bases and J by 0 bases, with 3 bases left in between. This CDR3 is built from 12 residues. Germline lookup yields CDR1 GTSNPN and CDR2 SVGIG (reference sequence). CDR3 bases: TGTGCCTGGAGTCAGAGCACAGATACGCAGTATTTT. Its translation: CAWSQSTDTQYF.

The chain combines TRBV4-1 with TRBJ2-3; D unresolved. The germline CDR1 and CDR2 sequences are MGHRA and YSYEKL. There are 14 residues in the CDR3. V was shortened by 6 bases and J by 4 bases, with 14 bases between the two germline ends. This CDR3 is CASSPESRADTQYF. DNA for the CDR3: TGCGCCAGCAGTCCGGAGTCGAGAGCAGATACGCAGTATTTT.

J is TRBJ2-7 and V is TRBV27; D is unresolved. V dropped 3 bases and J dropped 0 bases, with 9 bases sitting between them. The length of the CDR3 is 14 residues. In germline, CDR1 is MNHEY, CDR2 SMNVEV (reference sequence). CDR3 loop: CASSFSFSSYEQYF. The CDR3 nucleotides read TGTGCCAGCAGTTTTAGCTTCAGCTCCTACGAGCAGTACTTC.

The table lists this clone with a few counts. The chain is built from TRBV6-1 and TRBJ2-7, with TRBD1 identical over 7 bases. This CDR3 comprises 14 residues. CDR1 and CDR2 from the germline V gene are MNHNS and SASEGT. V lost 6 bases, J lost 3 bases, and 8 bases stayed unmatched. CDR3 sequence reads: CASRHRDSNYEQYF. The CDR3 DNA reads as TGTGCCAGCAGACACCGGGACAGTAACTACGAGCAGTACTTC.

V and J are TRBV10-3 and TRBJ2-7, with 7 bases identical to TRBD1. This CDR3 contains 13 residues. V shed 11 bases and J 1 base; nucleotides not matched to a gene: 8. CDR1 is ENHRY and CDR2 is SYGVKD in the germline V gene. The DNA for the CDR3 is TGTGCCGCAACGGGACAGCTATCCTACGAGCAGTACTTC. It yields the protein CAATGQLSYEQYF.

CDR3 loop: CASSAEGAPPYGYTF. DNA of the CDR3: TGTGCCAGCAGCGCCGAGGGGGCCCCACCTTATGGCTACACCTTC. J is TRBJ1-2 and V is TRBV9; 7 bases align to TRBD1. The CDR3 runs 15 residues. Germline-derived CDR1 and CDR2 are SGDLS and YYNGEE. Trimming at V came to 3 bases and at J to 5 bases, leaving 10 bases not matched to a gene.

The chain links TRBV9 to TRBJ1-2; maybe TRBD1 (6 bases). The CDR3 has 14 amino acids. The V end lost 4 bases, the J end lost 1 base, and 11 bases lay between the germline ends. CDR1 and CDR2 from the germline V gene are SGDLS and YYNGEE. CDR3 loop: CASSSTRGNYGYTF. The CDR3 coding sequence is TGTGCCAGCAGCTCGACCAGGGGTAACTATGGCTACACCTTC. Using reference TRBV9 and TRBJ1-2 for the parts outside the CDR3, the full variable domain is DSGVTQTPKHLITATGQRVTLRCSPRSGDLSVYWYQQSLDQGLQFLIQYYNGEERAKGNILERFSAQQFPDLHSELNLSSLELGDSALYFCASSSTRGNYGYTFGSGTRLTVV.

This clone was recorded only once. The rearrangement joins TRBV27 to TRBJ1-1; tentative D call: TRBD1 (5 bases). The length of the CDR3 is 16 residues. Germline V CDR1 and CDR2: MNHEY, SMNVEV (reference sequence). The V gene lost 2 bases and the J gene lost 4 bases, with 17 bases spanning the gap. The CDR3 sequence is CASSLKDPRGTTEAFF. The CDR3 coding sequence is TGTGCCAGCAGTTTAAAGGATCCCCGCGGGACCACTGAAGCTTTCTTT.

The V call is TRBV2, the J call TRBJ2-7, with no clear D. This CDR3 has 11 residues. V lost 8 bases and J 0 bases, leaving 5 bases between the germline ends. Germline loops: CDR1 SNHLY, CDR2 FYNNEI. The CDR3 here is CASGASYEQYF. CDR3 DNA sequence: TGTGCCAGCGGAGCCTCCTACGAGCAGTACTTC.

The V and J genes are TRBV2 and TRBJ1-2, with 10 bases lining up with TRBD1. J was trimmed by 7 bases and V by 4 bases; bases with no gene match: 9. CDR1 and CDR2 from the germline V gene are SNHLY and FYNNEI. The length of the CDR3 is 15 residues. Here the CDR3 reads CASSVSTGGSGGYTF. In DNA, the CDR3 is TGTGCCAGCAGTGTCTCGACAGGGGGCTCAGGTGGCTACACCTTC.

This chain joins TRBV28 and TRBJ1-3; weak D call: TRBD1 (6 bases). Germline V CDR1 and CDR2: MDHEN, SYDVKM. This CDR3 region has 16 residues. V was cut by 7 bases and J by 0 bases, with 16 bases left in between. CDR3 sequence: CASTLELQGSGNTIYF. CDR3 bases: TGTGCCAGCACCCTCGAGTTACAGGGCTCTGGAAACACCATATATTTT.

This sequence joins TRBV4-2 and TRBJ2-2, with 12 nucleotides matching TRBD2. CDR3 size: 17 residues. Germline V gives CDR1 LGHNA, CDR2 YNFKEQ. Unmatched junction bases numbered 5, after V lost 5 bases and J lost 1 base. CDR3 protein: CASSARTSGENTGELFF. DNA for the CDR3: TGTGCCAGCAGCGCTCGGACTAGCGGGGAGAACACCGGGGAGCTGTTTTTT.

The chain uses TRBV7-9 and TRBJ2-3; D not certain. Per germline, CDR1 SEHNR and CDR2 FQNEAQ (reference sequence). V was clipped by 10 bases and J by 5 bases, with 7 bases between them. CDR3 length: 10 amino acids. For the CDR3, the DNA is TGTGCCACCCACTTAGATACGCAGTATTTT. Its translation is CATHLDTQYF.

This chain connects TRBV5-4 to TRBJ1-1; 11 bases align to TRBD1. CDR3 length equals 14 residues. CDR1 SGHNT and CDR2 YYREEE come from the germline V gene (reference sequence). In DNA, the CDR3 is TGTGCTTTTGGACAGGGGGCCGCTAACACTGAAGCTTTCTTT. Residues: CAFGQGAANTEAFF.

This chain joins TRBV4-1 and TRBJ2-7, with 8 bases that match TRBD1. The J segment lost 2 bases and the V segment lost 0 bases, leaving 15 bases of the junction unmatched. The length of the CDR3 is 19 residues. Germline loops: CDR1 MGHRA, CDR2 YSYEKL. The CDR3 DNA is TGCGCCAGCAGCCAAGATACGATGAGGGACAGGAGCCTCACCTACGAGCAGTACTTC. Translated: CASSQDTMRDRSLTYEQYF.